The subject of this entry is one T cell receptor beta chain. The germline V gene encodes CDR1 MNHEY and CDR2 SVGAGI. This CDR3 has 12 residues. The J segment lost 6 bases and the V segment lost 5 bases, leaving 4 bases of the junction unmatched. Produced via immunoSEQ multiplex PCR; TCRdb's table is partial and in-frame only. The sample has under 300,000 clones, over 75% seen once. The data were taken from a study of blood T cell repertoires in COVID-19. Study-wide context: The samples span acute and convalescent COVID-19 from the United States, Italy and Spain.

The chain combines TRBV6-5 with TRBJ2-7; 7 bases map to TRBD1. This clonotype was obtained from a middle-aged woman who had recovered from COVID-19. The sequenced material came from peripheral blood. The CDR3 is CASSNDRVEQYF. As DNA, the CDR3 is TGTGCCAGCAGTAACGACAGGGTCGAGCAGTACTTC.